The 25 T cell receptor beta chains below all came from one sample that was sequenced in a study of blood T cells in healthy people across ages. Combining a sample-barcoded 5' primer with a J-beta primer mix, a second PCR ran for 7 to 11 cycles. TCRdb reanalysed the 5' RACE reads using MiXCR and keeps one entry per CDR3 protein. The data show about 780,000 distinct CDR3 sequences, around 45% seen once. The sample comprised blood. The receptors come from a man of 80 years or more in good health.

This clonotype has just a few counts. This sequence joins TRBV7-9 and TRBJ2-5, with a possible D match to TRBD1 (6 bases). Deletions cut 7 bases from V and 0 bases from J, with 15 bases between. The CDR3 sequence is 15 residues long. CDR1 is SEHNR, CDR2 FQNEAQ, per germline (reference sequence). The CDR3 protein is CASTELDSNQETQYF. The CDR3 nucleotides read TGTGCCAGCACCGAATTGGACAGCAACCAAGAGACCCAGTACTTC. Filled out from reference TRBV7-9 and TRBJ2-5, the complete variable domain reads DTGVSQNPRHKITKRGQNVTFRCDPISEHNRLYWYRQTLGQGPEFLTYFQNEAQLEKSRLLSDRFSAERPKGSFSTLEIQRTEQGDSAMYLCASTELDSNQETQYFGPGTRLLVL.

The rearrangement links TRBV20-1 to TRBJ2-1; 13 nucleotides match TRBD2. The V gene end was trimmed by 3 bases and the J gene end by 2 bases; junction bases not matched to a gene: 7. CDR1 and CDR2 from the germline V gene are DFQATT and SNEGSKA (reference sequence). The CDR3 covers 17 residues. CDR3 loop: CSARVGLAGETYNEQFF. DNA of the CDR3: TGCAGTGCTAGGGTAGGACTAGCGGGAGAAACCTACAATGAGCAGTTCTTC.

V gene TRBV25-1 combines with J gene TRBJ2-7, with D maybe TRBD2 (6 bases). The germline CDR1 and CDR2 sequences are MGHDK and SYGVNS. The CDR3 covers 13 residues. Trimming shortened V by 10 bases and J by 1 base, and 14 bases separated the two germline ends. In DNA form, the CDR3 reads TGTGCCACCGTCAACGGGGGATCCTACGAGCAGTACTTC. Amino acid sequence: CATVNGGSYEQYF.

In its sample, this clonotype was seen many times. The chain combines TRBV29-1 with TRBJ2-1; 11 positions match TRBD2. The CDR3 sequence is 16 residues long. CDR1 is SQVTM and CDR2 is ANQGSEA in the germline V gene. V shed 6 bases and J 8 bases; nucleotides not matched to a gene: 15. The CDR3, as DNA: TGCAGCGTCGCCCGTAGTAGCGGGAGGGCCACAGATGAGCAGTTCTTC. It encodes CSVARSSGRATDEQFF.

This chain links TRBV5-1 with TRBJ1-2, with 8 bases fitting TRBD1. The CDR3 runs to 16 residues. Germline V lookup: CDR1 SGHRS, CDR2 YFSETQ. The J segment lost 4 bases and the V segment lost 0 bases, leaving 8 bases of the junction unmatched. The CDR3: CASSLAAQGAAYGYTF. CDR3 DNA sequence: TGCGCCAGCAGCTTGGCCGCCCAGGGGGCTGCCTATGGCTACACCTTC.

Only a few counts were recorded for this clonotype. J is TRBJ2-1 and V is TRBV7-3; 9 nucleotides agree with TRBD2. The CDR3 is 15 amino acids. Germline values: CDR1 SGHTA, CDR2 FQGTGA. Losses at the gene ends were 5 bases for V and 10 bases for J; bases not matched to a gene: 12. The chain's CDR3 is CASSTVASGTSEQFF. CDR3 nucleotides: TGTGCCAGCAGCACAGTTGCTAGCGGGACCTCGGAGCAGTTCTTC. The full variable domain, its missing parts supplied by reference TRBV7-3 and TRBJ2-1, is GAGVSQTPSNKVTEKGKYVELRCDPISGHTALYWYRQSLGQGPEFLIYFQGTGAADDSGLPNDRFFAVRPEGSVSTLKIQRTERGDSAVYLCASSTVASGTSEQFFGPGTRLTVL.

V gene TRBV3-1 combines with J gene TRBJ2-2; no reliable D call. Between the trimmed V and J ends, which lost 4 bases and 4 bases, there was a span of 13 bases. The CDR3 sequence is 15 residues long. Germline V gene lookup returns CDR1 LGHDT and CDR2 YNNKEL (reference sequence). CDR3: CASSRDGLSTGELFF. The CDR3 nucleotides read TGTGCCAGCAGCCGAGACGGGCTTTCCACCGGGGAGCTGTTTTTT.

This clonotype appeared once. The chain carries TRBV11-2 and TRBJ1-1; D unresolved. The CDR3 is 16 residues long. CDR1 is SGHAT and CDR2 is FQNNGV in the germline V gene. With 1 base removed from V and 0 bases from J, the gap between germline ends came to 12 bases. This CDR3 is CASSLGRLGLNTEAFF. In DNA, the CDR3 is TGTGCCAGCAGCTTAGGGCGTCTGGGCTTGAACACTGAAGCTTTCTTT. The full variable domain, rest sourced from reference TRBV11-2 and TRBJ1-1, is EAGVAQSPRYKIIEKRQSVAFWCNPISGHATLYWYQQILGQGPKLLIQFQNNGVVDDSQLPKDRFSAERLKGVDSTLKIQPAKLEDSAVYLCASSLGRLGLNTEAFFGQGTRLTVV.

The CDR3 bases are TGTGCCAGCAGCGGAGGCGGAAACCGGCGGAATGAGCAGTACTTC. Amino acids: CASSGGGNRRNEQYF. This sequence joins TRBV9 and TRBJ2-1, with D unclear. The DNA end is more similar to TRBJ2-7, so the J call may be wrong. This CDR3 contains 15 residues. Germline V gene sequence: CDR1 SGDLS, CDR2 YYNGEE.

The rearrangement joins TRBV7-3 to TRBJ2-3; the match to TRBD2 covers 14 bases. The V gene's germline CDR1 is SGHTA and CDR2 FQGTGA. V was pared by 5 bases and J by 1 base, with 8 bases of the junction left unmatched. There are 18 residues in the CDR3. The DNA of the CDR3 is TGTGCCAGCAGCCCCGGGACTAGCGGGAGTGTCGGCACAGATACGCAGTATTTT. It codes for CASSPGTSGSVGTDTQYF.

The chain has TRBV4-3 and TRBJ1-4; D gene unclear. V lost 0 bases and J lost 8, with 16 bases in between. This CDR3 comprises 16 residues. The germline gives CDR1 LGHNA, CDR2 YSLEER. The DNA of the CDR3 is TGCGCCAGCAGCCAAGAGTCCGACCGTCTGGCGGAAAAACTGTTTTTT. Amino acids: CASSQESDRLAEKLFF.

This clonotype was picked up many times. The chain combines TRBV7-2 with TRBJ2-7; 7 bases line up with TRBD2. V lost 8 bases to trimming and J lost 3 bases; unmatched junction nucleotides: 7. Germline V lookup: CDR1 SGHTA, CDR2 FQGNSA. The CDR3 totals 13 residues. This chain's CDR3 is CASGASGRYEQYF. CDR3 in DNA: TGTGCCAGCGGGGCTAGCGGACGCTACGAGCAGTACTTC. The entire variable domain, with the rest obtained from reference TRBV7-2 and TRBJ2-7, is as follows: GAGVSQSPSNKVTEKGKDVELRCDPISGHTALYWYRQSLGQGLEFLIYFQGNSAPDKSGLPSDRFSAERTGGSVSTLTIQRTQQEDSAVYLCASGASGRYEQYFGPGTRLTVT.

In its sample, this clonotype was seen many times. The rearrangement joins TRBV6-6 to TRBJ2-4, with 8 bases lining up with TRBD2. The CDR3 runs to 14 residues. In germline, CDR1 is MNHNY, CDR2 SVGAGI (reference sequence). With 5 bases clipped from V and 3 bases from J, the junction kept 3 bases outside the gene matches. The CDR3 DNA reads as TGTGCCAGCAGTCTCCGGGGGGGCAAAAACATTCAGTACTTC. Residues: CASSLRGGKNIQYF.

A few counts support this clonotype. One end of the junction varies from germline; a read error may be responsible. For the CDR3, the DNA is TGCAGCGTTGAAGGCCCGGTCGCCACAAACATTCAGTACTTC. This gives the protein CSVEGPVATNIQYF. The V gene is TRBV29-1, the J gene TRBJ2-4; unclear D gene. Looked up from germline, CDR1 is SQVTM and CDR2 is ANQGSEA. The CDR3 length is 14 residues.

This clonotype was observed at least ten times. This chain connects TRBV7-2 to TRBJ2-1; 7 nucleotides match TRBD2. The CDR3 length is 15 residues. The junction had 6 bases not matched to a gene; V was cut back by 0 bases and J by 7 bases. Germline V gene sequence: CDR1 SGHTA, CDR2 FQGNSA. As DNA, the CDR3 is TGTGCCAGCAGCTTAGCTAGCGGGCCAAATAATGAGCAGTTCTTC. Translated: CASSLASGPNNEQFF. Complete variable domain (other parts from reference TRBV7-2 and TRBJ2-1): GAGVSQSPSNKVTEKGKDVELRCDPISGHTALYWYRQSLGQGLEFLIYFQGNSAPDKSGLPSDRFSAERTGGSVSTLTIQRTQQEDSAVYLCASSLASGPNNEQFFGPGTRLTVL.

This clonotype was counted a few times. This chain uses TRBV10-3 with TRBJ1-1, with a possible D match to TRBD1 (6 bases). The ends were cut back, 3 bases at V and 3 bases at J, with 11 bases in the middle. The CDR3 is made up of 14 amino acids. CDR1 is ENHRY, CDR2 SYGVKD, per germline. The CDR3 nucleotides read TGTGCCATCAGTGAATTCGAGGGGGACACTGAAGCTTTCTTT. Its protein is CAISEFEGDTEAFF.

The chain joins TRBV25-1 to TRBJ2-1, with 11 positions matching TRBD2. The CDR3 is 14 amino acids. The junction had 4 bases not matched to a gene; V was cut back by 4 bases and J by 8 bases. Per germline, CDR1 MGHDK and CDR2 SYGVNS. CDR3 sequence: CASSVLAGVYEQFF. The CDR3, as DNA: TGTGCCAGCAGTGTACTAGCGGGAGTGTATGAGCAGTTCTTC.

This clonotype was counted a few times. The gene calls are TRBV6-1 and TRBJ2-7; the D gene is possibly TRBD2 (5 bases). V dropped 6 bases and J dropped 6 bases, with 9 bases sitting between them. This CDR3 region has 11 residues. CDR1 is MNHNS and CDR2 is SASEGT in the germline V gene. CDR3 protein: CASREAGEQYF. The DNA of the CDR3 is TGTGCCAGCAGGGAGGCTGGCGAGCAGTACTTC.

This chain links TRBV7-9 with TRBJ2-7, with 7 bases that match TRBD2. The CDR3 is 19 residues long. V lost 1 base to trimming and J lost 0 bases; unmatched junction nucleotides: 15. The germline V gene has CDR1 SEHNR and CDR2 FQNEAQ (reference sequence). DNA for the CDR3: TGTGCCAGCAGCTTAGTACACCAGGCCCTAGCGGAAAGCTCCTACGAGCAGTACTTC. This encodes CASSLVHQALAESSYEQYF.

This chain uses TRBV5-1 with TRBJ1-4; 7 bases match TRBD1. The V segment lost 3 bases and the J segment 5 bases; nucleotides outside the gene matches: 7. Germline V CDR1 and CDR2: SGHRS, YFSETQ. The CDR3 loop spans 15 amino acids. CDR3 protein: CASSSGQEVNEKLFF. The CDR3 nucleotides are TGCGCCAGCAGCTCTGGACAGGAGGTCAATGAAAAACTGTTTTTT. The entire variable domain, with the rest obtained from reference TRBV5-1 and TRBJ1-4, is as follows: KAGVTQTPRYLIKTRGQQVTLSCSPISGHRSVSWYQQTPGQGLQFLFEYFSETQRNKGNFPGRFSGRQFSNSRSEMNVSTLELGDSALYLCASSSGQEVNEKLFFGSGTQLSVL.

V gene TRBV19 combines with J gene TRBJ2-3, with TRBD1 matching 12 bases. The CDR3 loop spans 14 amino acids. Germline V lookup: CDR1 LNHDA, CDR2 SQIVND (reference sequence). The ends lost 6 bases at V and 6 bases at J; junction bases unmatched: 4. CDR3 coding DNA: TGTGCCAGTAGGGGACAGGGGGCTGGCGATACGCAGTATTTT. As protein: CASRGQGAGDTQYF.

This clonotype was seen a handful of times. The chain joins TRBV24-1 to TRBJ2-4; the D gene is possibly TRBD1 (6 bases). This CDR3 is built from 12 residues. Trimming pared 4 bases from V and 6 bases from J, leaving 6 bases between. Germline loops: CDR1 KGHDR, CDR2 SFDVKD. The CDR3 sequence is CATSEQGNIQYF. The CDR3 nucleotides are TGTGCCACCAGTGAACAGGGAAACATTCAGTACTTC.

This clonotype was seen a few times. This sequence joins TRBV11-2 and TRBJ2-3; unclear D gene. This CDR3 has 13 residues. Looked up from germline, CDR1 is SGHAT and CDR2 is FQNNGV. V gave up 2 bases and J gave up 2 bases, with 5 bases separating them. The CDR3 coding sequence is TGTGCCAGCAGCTTAATGGACACAGATACGCAGTATTTT. It is translated as CASSLMDTDTQYF.

This clonotype showed up many times. J is TRBJ2-7 and V is TRBV6-2 or TRBV6-3; 8 bases match TRBD2. CDR1 MNHEY and CDR2 SVGEGT come from the germline V gene. The CDR3 extends over 14 amino acids. V was clipped by 4 bases and J by 2 bases; unmatched bases: 4. CDR3 loop: CASSSGGRTYEQYF. CDR3 nucleotides: TGTGCCAGCAGTTCCGGCGGGAGGACCTACGAGCAGTACTTC.

The chain combines TRBV5-8 with TRBJ2-1; a possible D gene is TRBD2 (5 bases). The J call may be incorrect, as the DNA end agrees better with TRBJ2-7. CDR3 length: 14 amino acids. CDR1 SGHTS and CDR2 YDEGEE come from the germline V gene. The CDR3 is CASSARENYNEQYF. DNA for the CDR3: TGTGCCAGCAGCGCGAGGGAAAACTACAATGAGCAGTACTTC.